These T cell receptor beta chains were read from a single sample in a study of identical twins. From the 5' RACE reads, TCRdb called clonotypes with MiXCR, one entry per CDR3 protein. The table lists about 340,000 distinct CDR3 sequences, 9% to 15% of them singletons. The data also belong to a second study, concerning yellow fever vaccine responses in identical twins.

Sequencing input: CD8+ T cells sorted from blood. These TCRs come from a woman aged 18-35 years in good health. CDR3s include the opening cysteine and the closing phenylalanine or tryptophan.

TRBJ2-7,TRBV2,CASTRTYEQYF
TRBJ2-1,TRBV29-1,CSVVFGTGGFNEQFF
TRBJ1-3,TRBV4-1,CASSLSTGVSSGNTIYF
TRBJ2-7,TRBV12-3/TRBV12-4,CASSRPGLRYEQYF
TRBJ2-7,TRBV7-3,CASSLTGSTSYEQYF
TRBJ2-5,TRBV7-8,CASSLARGPQETQYF
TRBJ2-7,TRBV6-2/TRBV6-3,CASNTPLTSGSTYEQYF
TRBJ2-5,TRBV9,CASTTGGAGDETQYF
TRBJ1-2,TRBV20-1,CSARDIDSPYGYTF
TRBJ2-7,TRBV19,CASSMAGVYEQYF
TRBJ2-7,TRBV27,CASSATSGSTYEQYF
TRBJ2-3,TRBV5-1,CASSLKWDTYTDTQYF
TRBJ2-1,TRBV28,CASSFSSPTGRREQFF
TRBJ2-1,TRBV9,CASSVGTSGSNEQFF
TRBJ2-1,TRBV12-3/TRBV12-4,CASRIGRGGNEQFF
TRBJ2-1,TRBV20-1,CSADGQGSTDEQFF
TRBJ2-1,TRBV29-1,CSVEGLARLRYNEQFF
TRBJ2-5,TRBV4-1,CASSQEEIRETQYF
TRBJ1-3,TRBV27,CASSFAAGNTIYF
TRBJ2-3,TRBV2,CASVTGIIGADTQYF
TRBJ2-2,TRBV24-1,CATSDPGGELFF
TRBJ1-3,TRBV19,CASSMGSFSGNTIYF
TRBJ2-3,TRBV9,CASSVDSLAGTDTQYF
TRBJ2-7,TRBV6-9,CASTLGSEQYF
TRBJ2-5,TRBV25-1,CASSEPPSETQYF
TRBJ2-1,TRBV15,CATSVTYNEQFF
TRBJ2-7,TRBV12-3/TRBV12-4,CASSPPAATSGLSSYEQYF
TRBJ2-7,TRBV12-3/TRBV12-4,CASSWGSIGYEQYF
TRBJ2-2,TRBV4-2,CASSHPSGGANTGELFF
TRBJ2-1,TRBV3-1,CASQDSESSYNEQFF
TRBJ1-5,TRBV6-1,CASKPDSNSNQPQHF
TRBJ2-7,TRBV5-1,CASSLTVGYEQYF
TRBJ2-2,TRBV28,CASSPRTSGGTGELFF
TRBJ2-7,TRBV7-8,CASSLELFHEQYF